The 11 T cell receptor beta chains listed next were all sequenced from one sample in a study of post-analysis software for immune sequencing data. Notes on the study in general: A few TRBV segments (TRBV5-6, TRBV5-1 and TRBV20-1 among them) occurred more frequently in patients than in controls.

Researchers reported that TCR beta cDNA libraries carried unique molecular identifiers. One entry per CDR3 protein, called by TCRdb with MiXCR from the PCR reads. The table records about 820,000 distinct CDR3 sequences, 53% of them present only once. No antigens are known for them. Sequenced input: blood. Every receptor here comes from a girl aged 10-17 years with multiple sclerosis.

With regard to this clonotype: One junction end disagrees with the germline gene, perhaps due to a read error. This sequence joins TRBV7-3 and TRBJ1-2; D gene unclear. From germline, CDR1 is SGHTA and CDR2 FQGTGA. The CDR3 has 13 residues. The chain's CDR3 is CASSSSGVYGYTF. CDR3 nucleotides: TGCGCCAGCAGCTCCTCAGGAGTCTATGGCTACACCTTC.

This clonotype was counted only a few times. This rearrangement joins TRBV5-1 to TRBJ1-1; D is perhaps TRBD1 (6 bases). The CDR3 runs 14 residues. The V end lost 2 bases, the J end lost 3 bases, and 11 bases lay between the germline ends. Germline lookup yields CDR1 SGHRS and CDR2 YFSETQ. In nucleotides, the CDR3 is TGCGCCAGCAGCTTCACCACAGGGTACACTGAAGCTTTCTTT. Translating it yields CASSFTTGYTEAFF.

This sequence joins TRBV15 and TRBJ2-7; TRBD2 aligns across 9 bases. After removal of 4 bases from V and 1 base from J, the junction contained 2 bases not matched to a gene. Per germline, CDR1 LNHNV and CDR2 YYDKDF (reference sequence). The CDR3 sequence is 14 residues long. In DNA form, the CDR3 reads TGTGCCACCAGCACTAGCGGGACTTCCTACGAGCAGTACTTC. Translation: CATSTSGTSYEQYF.

This clonotype was detected a few times. The chain carries TRBV7-3 and TRBJ1-1; a weak D match, TRBD1 (5 bases). CDR3 size: 12 residues. Trimming left V 11 bases short and J 4 bases short, with 14 bases between. CDR1 and CDR2 (germline): SGHTA, FQGTGA. For the CDR3, the DNA is TGTGCCCGCCACAGGAGAGGCACTGAAGCTTTCTTT. This encodes CARHRRGTEAFF.

The V call is TRBV7-2, the J call TRBJ2-7; tentatively, D is TRBD2 (6 bases). Germline V gene sequence: CDR1 SGHTA, CDR2 FQGNSA. Trimming stripped 8 bases from V and 4 bases from J, with 15 bases between. CDR3 size: 13 residues. DNA for the CDR3: TGTGCCAGCCGCCTGGGGAGGTCTTACGAGCAGTACTTC. Encoded protein: CASRLGRSYEQYF.

This clonotype was recorded a few times. The chain joins TRBV15 to TRBJ2-7; D is perhaps TRBD1 (6 bases). Per germline, CDR1 LNHNV and CDR2 YYDKDF (reference sequence). CDR3 length equals 15 residues. The V end was cut by 0 bases, the J end by 5 bases, with 14 bases between. DNA of the CDR3: TGTGCCACCAGCAGAGATTCATCAGGGGCAGACGAGCAGTACTTC. This sequence encodes CATSRDSSGADEQYF.

This clonotype was observed a handful of times. As DNA, the CDR3 is TGTGCCAGCAGCCAACGGGACAGGGACTATGGCTACACCTTC. Protein sequence: CASSQRDRDYGYTF. The V gene is TRBV12-3 or TRBV12-4, the J gene TRBJ1-2, with TRBD1 matching 9 bases. The CDR3 consists of 14 residues. Trimming removed 6 bases from V and 3 bases from J; junction bases left unmatched: 5.

A few counts support this clonotype. V gene TRBV24-1 combines with J gene TRBJ2-4; D could derive from TRBD1 or TRBD2 (5 bases each). The DNA end is a closer match to TRBJ2-5, so the J assignment may be wrong. The CDR3 consists of 14 residues. CDR1 and CDR2 from the germline V gene are KGHDR and SFDVKD. CDR3 DNA sequence: TGTGCCACCAGTTGGGACCCAAGAAGGAAGACCCAGTACTTC. Its translation is CATSWDPRRKTQYF.

The rearrangement joins TRBV7-9 to TRBJ1-5; the match to TRBD1 covers 9 bases. CDR1 is SEHNR, CDR2 FQNEAQ, per germline (reference sequence). The V and J ends lost 4 bases and 4 bases, in that order; junction bases with no gene match: 14. The CDR3 is 18 residues long. CDR3 coding DNA: TGTGCCAGCAGCTCCGAGGGACAGGGAAGCTTGCCGAATCAGCCCCAGCATTTT. This codes for CASSSEGQGSLPNQPQHF.

In its sample, this clonotype was seen a few times. The chain has TRBV20-1 and TRBJ2-1, with TRBD2 identical over 13 bases. V was clipped by 5 bases and J by 4 bases; unmatched bases: 11. The CDR3 has 17 residues. Germline lookup yields CDR1 DFQATT and CDR2 SNEGSKA (reference sequence). In DNA, the CDR3 is TGCAGTGCTCAGACTAGCGGGAGGACCTTGGGTTACAATGAGCAGTTCTTC. As protein: CSAQTSGRTLGYNEQFF.

This clonotype appeared a few times. V is TRBV29-1 and J is TRBJ2-5; tentative D call: TRBD1 (5 bases). Germline CDR1 and CDR2: SQVTM and ANQGSEA. The CDR3 is made up of 12 amino acids. The CDR3 is CSVLGRAETQYF. The DNA for the CDR3 is TGCAGTGTTCTAGGCAGGGCTGAGACCCAGTACTTC.